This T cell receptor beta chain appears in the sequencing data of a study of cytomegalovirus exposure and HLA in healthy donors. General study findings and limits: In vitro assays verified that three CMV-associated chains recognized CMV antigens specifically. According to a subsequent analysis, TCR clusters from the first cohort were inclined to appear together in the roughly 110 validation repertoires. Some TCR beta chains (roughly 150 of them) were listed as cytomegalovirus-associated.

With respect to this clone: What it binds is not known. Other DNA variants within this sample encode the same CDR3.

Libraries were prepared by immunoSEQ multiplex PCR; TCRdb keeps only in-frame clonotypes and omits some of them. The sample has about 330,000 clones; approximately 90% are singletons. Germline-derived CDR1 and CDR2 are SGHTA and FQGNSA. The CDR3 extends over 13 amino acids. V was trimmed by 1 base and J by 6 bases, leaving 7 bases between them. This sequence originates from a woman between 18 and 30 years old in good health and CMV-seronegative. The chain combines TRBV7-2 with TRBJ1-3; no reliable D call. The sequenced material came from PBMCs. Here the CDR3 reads CASSLGRVNTIYF. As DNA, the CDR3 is TGTGCCAGCAGCTTAGGGAGAGTAAACACCATATATTTT.